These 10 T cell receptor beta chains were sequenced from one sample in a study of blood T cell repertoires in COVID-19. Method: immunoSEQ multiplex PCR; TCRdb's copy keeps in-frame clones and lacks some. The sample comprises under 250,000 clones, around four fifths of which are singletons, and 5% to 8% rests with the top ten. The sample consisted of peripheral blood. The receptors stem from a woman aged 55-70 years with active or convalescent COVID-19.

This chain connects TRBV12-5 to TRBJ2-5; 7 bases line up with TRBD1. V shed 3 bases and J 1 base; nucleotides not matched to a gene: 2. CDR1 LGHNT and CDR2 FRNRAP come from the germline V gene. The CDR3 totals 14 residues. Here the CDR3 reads CASGFGQVQETQYF. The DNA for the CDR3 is TGTGCTAGTGGTTTTGGACAGGTCCAAGAGACCCAGTACTTC.

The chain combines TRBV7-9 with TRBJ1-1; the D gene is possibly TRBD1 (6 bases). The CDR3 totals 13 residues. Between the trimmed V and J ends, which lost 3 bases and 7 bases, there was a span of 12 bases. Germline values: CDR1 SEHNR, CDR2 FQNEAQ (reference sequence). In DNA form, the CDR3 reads TGTGCCAGCAGCTTGGAACAGGGATATGAAGCTTTCTTT. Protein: CASSLEQGYEAFF.

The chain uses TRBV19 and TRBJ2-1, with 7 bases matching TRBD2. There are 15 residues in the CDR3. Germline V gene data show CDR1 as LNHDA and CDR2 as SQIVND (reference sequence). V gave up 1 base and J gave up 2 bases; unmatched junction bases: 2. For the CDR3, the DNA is TGTGCCAGTAGTATAGGGGGAGGGCCCTACAATGAGCAGTTCTTC. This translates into CASSIGGGPYNEQFF.

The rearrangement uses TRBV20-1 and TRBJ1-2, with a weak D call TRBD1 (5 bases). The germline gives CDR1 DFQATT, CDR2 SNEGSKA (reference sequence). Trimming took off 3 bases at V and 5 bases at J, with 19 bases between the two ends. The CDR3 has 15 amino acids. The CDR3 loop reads CSASTGRGGRYGYTF. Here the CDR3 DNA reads TGCAGTGCTAGTACAGGACGGGGGGGAAGGTATGGCTACACCTTC.

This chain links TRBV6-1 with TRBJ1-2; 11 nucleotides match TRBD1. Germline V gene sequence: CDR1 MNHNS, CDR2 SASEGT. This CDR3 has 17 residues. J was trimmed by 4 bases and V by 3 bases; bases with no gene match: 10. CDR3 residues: CASSDRTGGRKSYGYTF. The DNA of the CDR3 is TGTGCCAGCAGTGACCGGACAGGGGGCAGGAAGTCCTATGGCTACACCTTC.

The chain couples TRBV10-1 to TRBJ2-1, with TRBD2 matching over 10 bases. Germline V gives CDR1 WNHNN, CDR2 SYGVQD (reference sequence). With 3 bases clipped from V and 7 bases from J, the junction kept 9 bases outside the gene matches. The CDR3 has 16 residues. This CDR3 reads CASSDRSGGALNEQFF. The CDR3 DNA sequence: TGCGCCAGCAGTGATAGGAGCGGGGGGGCATTAAATGAGCAGTTCTTC.

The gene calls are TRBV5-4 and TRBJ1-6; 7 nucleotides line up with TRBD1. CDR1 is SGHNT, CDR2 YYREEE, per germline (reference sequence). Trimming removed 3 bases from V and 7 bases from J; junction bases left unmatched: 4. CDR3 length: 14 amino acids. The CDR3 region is CASSYRGPNSPLHF. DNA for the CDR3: TGTGCCAGCAGCTACAGGGGCCCCAATTCACCCCTCCACTTT.

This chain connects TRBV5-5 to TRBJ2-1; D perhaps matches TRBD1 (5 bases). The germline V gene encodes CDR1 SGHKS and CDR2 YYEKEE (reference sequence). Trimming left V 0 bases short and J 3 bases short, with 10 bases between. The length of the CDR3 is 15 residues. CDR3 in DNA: TGTGCCAGCAGCTTGGGGCAGGGCAGCTACAATGAGCAGTTCTTC. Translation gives CASSLGQGSYNEQFF.

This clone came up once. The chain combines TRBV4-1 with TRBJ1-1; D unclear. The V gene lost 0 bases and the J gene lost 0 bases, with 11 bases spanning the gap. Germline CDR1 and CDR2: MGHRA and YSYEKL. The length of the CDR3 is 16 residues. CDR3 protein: CASSQESPGMNTEAFF. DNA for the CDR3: TGCGCCAGCAGCCAAGAATCTCCGGGGATGAACACTGAAGCTTTCTTT.

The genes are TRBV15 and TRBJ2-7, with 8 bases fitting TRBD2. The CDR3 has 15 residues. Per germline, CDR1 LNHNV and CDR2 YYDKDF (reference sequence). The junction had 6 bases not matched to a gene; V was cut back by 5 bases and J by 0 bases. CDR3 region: CATSDSGALSYEQYV. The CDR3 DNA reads TGTGCCACCAGCGATAGCGGGGCCCTCTCCTACGAGCAGTACGTC.